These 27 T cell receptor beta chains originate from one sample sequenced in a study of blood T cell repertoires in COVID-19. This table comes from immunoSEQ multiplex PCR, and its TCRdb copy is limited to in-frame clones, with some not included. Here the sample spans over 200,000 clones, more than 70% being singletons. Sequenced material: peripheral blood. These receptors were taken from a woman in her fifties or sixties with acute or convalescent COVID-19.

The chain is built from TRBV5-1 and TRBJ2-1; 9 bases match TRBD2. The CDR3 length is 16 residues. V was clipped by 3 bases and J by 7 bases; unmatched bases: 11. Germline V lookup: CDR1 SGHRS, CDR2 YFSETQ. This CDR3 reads CASSWRSGRRGNEQFF. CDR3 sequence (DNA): TGCGCCAGCAGCTGGAGGAGCGGGAGGCGAGGGAATGAGCAGTTCTTC.

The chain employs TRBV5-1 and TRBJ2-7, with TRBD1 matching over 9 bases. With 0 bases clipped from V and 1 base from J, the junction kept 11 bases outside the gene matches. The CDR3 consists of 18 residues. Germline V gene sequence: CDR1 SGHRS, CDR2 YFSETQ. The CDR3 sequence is CASSLGGVTGGFSYEQYF. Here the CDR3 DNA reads TGCGCCAGCAGCTTGGGAGGGGTGACAGGGGGTTTTTCCTACGAGCAGTACTTC.

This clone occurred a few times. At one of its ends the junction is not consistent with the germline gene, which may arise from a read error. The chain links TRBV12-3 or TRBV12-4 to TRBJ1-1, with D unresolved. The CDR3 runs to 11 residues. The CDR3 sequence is CASSPSTGAFF. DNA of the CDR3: TGTGCCAGCAGTCCCTCGACTGGAGCTTTCTTT.

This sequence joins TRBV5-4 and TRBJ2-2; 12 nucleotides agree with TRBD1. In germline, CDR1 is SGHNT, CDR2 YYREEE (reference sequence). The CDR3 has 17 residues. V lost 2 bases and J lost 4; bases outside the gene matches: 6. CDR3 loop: CASSFLGGQGATGELFF. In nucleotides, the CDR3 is TGTGCCAGCAGCTTTTTGGGGGGACAGGGGGCCACCGGGGAGCTGTTTTTT. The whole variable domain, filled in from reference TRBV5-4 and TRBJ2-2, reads ETGVTQSPTHLIKTRGQQVTLRCSSQSGHNTVSWYQQALGQGPQFIFQYYREEENGRGNFPPRFSGLQFPNYSSELNVNALELDDSALYLCASSFLGGQGATGELFFGEGSRLTVL.

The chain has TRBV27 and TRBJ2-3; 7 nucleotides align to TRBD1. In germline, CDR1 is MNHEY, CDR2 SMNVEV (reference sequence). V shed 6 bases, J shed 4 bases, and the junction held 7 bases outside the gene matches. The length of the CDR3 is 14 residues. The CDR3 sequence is CASSHPDRADTQYF. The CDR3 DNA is TGTGCCAGCAGCCACCCAGACAGGGCAGATACGCAGTATTTT.

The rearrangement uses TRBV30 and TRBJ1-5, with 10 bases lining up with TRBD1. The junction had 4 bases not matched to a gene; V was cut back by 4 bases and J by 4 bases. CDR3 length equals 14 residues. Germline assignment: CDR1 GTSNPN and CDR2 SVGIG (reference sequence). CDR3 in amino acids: CAWKGTGVNQPQHF. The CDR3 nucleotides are TGTGCCTGGAAAGGGACAGGGGTTAATCAGCCCCAGCATTTT.

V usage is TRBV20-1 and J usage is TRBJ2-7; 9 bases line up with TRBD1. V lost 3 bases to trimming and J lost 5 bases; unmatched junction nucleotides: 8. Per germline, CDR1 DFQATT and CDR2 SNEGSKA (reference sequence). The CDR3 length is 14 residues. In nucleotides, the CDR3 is TGCAGTGCTAGTCCCGTGGGACAGGGAAACGAGCAGTACTTC. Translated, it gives CSASPVGQGNEQYF.

As DNA, the CDR3 is TGTGCCAGCAGTTCCTCCTATCCTTTGAGGGCTGGGGCCAACGTCCTGACTTTC. Translating gives CASSSSYPLRAGANVLTF. The rearrangement links TRBV27 to TRBJ2-6; D is perhaps TRBD2 (5 bases). The CDR3 is 18 amino acids. The V and J ends lost 4 bases and 2 bases respectively, with 18 bases between them. From germline, CDR1 is MNHEY and CDR2 SMNVEV (reference sequence).

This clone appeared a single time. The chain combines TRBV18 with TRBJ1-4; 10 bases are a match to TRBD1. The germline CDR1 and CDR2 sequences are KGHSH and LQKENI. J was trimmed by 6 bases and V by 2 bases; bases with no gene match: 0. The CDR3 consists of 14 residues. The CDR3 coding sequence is TGTGCCAGCTCACCAGACAGGGGGCATGAAAAACTGTTTTTT. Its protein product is CASSPDRGHEKLFF. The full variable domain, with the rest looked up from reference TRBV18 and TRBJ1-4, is NAGVMQNPRHLVRRRGQEARLRCSPMKGHSHVYWYRQLPEEGLKFMVYLQKENIIDESGMPKERFSAEFPKEGPSILRIQQVVRGDSAAYFCASSPDRGHEKLFFGSGTQLSVL.

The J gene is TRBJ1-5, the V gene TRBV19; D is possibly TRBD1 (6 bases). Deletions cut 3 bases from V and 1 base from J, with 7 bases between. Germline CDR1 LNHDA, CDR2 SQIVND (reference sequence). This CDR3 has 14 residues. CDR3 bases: TGTGCCAGTAGTATTCAGGGGAGCAATCAGCCCCAGCATTTT. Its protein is CASSIQGSNQPQHF. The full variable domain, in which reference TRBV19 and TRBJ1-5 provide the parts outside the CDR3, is DGGITQSPKYLFRKEGQNVTLSCEQNLNHDAMYWYRQDPGQGLRLIYYSQIVNDFQKGDIAEGYSVSREKKESFPLTVTSAQKNPTAFYLCASSIQGSNQPQHFGDGTRLSIL.

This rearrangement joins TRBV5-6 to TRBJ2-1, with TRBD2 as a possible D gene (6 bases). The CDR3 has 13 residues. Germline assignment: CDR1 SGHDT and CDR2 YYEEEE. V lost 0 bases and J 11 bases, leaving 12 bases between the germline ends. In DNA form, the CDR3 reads TGTGCCAGCAGCTTGGGGGCGGGGCCGAAGCAGTTCTTC. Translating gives CASSLGAGPKQFF. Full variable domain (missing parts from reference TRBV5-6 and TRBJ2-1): DAGVTQSPTHLIKTRGQQVTLRCSPKSGHDTVSWYQQALGQGPQFIFQYYEEEERQRGNFPDRFSGHQFPNYSSELNVNALLLGDSALYLCASSLGAGPKQFFGPGTRLTVL.

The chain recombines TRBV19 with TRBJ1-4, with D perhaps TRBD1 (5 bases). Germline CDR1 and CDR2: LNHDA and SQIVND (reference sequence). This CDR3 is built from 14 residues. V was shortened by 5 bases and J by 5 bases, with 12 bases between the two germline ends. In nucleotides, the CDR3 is TGTGCCAGTAGTGCCCAGGGTGCCAATGAAAAACTGTTTTTT. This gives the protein CASSAQGANEKLFF.

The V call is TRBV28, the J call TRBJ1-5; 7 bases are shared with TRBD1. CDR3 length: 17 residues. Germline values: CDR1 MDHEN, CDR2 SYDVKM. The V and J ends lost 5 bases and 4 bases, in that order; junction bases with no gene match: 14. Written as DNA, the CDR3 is TGTGCCAGCAGTCCACGACAGGGAATAATAGCAAATCAGCCCCAGCATTTT. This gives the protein CASSPRQGIIANQPQHF.

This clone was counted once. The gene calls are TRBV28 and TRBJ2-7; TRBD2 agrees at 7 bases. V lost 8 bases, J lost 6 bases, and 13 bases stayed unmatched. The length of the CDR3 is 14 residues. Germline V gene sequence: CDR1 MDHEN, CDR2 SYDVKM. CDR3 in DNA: TGTGCCAGCGAAGAGGCTAGCGGAGAACGCGAGCAGTACTTC. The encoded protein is CASEEASGEREQYF.

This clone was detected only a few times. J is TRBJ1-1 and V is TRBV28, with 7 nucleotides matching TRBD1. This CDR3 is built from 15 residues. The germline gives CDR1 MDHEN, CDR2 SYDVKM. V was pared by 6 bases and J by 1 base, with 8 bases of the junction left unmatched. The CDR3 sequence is CASRSTGTANTEAFF. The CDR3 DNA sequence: TGTGCCAGCAGGTCGACGGGGACAGCGAACACTGAAGCTTTCTTT.

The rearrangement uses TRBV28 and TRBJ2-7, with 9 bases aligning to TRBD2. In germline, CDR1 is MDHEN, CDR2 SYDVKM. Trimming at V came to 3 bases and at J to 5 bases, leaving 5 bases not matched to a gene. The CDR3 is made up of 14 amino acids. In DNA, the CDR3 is TGTGCCAGCAGTTTGGCTAGCGGGATGGACGAGCAGTACTTC. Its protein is CASSLASGMDEQYF.

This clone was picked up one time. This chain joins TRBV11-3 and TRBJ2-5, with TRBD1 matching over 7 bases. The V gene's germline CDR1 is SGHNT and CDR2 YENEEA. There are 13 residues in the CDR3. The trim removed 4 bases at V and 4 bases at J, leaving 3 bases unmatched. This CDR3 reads CASSSGQRETQYF. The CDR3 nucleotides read TGTGCCAGCAGCTCGGGACAGCGAGAGACCCAGTACTTC.

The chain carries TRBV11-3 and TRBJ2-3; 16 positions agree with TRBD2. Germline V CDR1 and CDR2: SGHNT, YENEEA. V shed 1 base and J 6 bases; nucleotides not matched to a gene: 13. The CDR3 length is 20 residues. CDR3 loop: CASSLGVPGLAGGPVDTQYF. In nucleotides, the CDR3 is TGTGCCAGCAGCTTAGGAGTACCGGGACTAGCGGGAGGGCCTGTGGATACGCAGTATTTT.

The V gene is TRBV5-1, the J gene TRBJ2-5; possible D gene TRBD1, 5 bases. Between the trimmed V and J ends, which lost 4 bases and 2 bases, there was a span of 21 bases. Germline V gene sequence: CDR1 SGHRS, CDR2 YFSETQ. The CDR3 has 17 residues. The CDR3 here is CASSTGPVSGWQETQYF. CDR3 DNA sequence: TGCGCCAGCAGCACCGGGCCCGTATCAGGGTGGCAAGAGACCCAGTACTTC.

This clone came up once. The CDR3, as DNA: TGTGCCAGCAGCCCAGGACTAGCGGGACTTCAAGAGACCCAGTACTTC. Protein sequence: CASSPGLAGLQETQYF. The chain carries TRBV4-2 and TRBJ2-5; 12 nucleotides line up with TRBD2. CDR1 is LGHNA, CDR2 YNFKEQ, per germline. The CDR3 runs to 16 residues. V was pared by 4 bases and J by 2 bases, with 5 bases of the junction left unmatched.

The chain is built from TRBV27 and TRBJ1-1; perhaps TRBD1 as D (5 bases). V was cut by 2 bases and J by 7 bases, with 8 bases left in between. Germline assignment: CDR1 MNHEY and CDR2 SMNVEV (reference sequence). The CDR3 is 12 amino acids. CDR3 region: CASSLLQGEAFF. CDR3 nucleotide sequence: TGTGCCAGCAGTTTACTGCAGGGTGAAGCTTTCTTT.

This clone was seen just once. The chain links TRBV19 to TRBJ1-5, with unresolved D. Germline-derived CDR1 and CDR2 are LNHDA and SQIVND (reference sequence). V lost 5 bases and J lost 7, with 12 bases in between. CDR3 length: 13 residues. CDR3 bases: TGTGCCAGTAGTCGCAATCTTCGGCAGCCCCAGCATTTT. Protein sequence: CASSRNLRQPQHF.

CDR3 in DNA: TGTGCCAGCAGGGGGCCCCGACCCCAAGAGACCCAGTACTTC. Translation gives CASRGPRPQETQYF. The rearrangement links TRBV6-5 to TRBJ2-5; possibly TRBD1 for D (5 bases). V was shortened by 6 bases and J by 1 base, with 12 bases between the two germline ends. Germline V lookup: CDR1 MNHEY, CDR2 SVGAGI. There are 14 residues in the CDR3.

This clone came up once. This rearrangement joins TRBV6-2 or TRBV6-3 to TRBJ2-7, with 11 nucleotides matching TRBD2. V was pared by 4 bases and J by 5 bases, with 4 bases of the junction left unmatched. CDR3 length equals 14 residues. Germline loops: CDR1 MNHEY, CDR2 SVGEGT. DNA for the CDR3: TGTGCCAGCAGTTCGGCTAGCGGGAGGAACGAGCAGTACTTC. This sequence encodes CASSSASGRNEQYF.

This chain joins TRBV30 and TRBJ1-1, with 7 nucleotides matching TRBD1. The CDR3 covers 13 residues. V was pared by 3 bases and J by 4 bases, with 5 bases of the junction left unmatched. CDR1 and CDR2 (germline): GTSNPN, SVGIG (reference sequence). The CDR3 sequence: CAWRTGLVTEAFF. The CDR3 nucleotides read TGTGCCTGGAGGACAGGGCTTGTCACTGAAGCTTTCTTT.

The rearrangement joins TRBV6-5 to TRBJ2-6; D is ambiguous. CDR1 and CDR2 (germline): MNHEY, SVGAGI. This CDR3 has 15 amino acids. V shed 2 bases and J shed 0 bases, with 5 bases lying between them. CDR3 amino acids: CASSYAISGANVLTF. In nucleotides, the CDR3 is TGTGCCAGCAGTTACGCTATCTCTGGGGCCAACGTCCTGACTTTC.

The CDR3 sequence: CASSQEGLTGGGTDTQYF. The CDR3 bases are TGTGCCAGCAGCCAAGAAGGCCTAACGGGAGGGGGCACAGATACGCAGTATTTT. J is TRBJ2-3 and V is TRBV3-1 (or the pseudogene TRBV3-2), with TRBD2 matching over 8 bases. The CDR3 is made up of 18 amino acids. Germline assignment: CDR1 LGHDT and CDR2 YNNKEL (reference sequence). The V gene end was trimmed by 0 bases and the J gene end by 1 base; junction bases not matched to a gene: 9.